This TCR beta chain was recorded in a study of OX40 agonist ivuxolimab in advanced cancers. The study, taken as a whole, reports: The average count of expanded clones was higher among CD8+ T cells than among CD4+.

Per the germline V gene, CDR1 is SGHRS and CDR2 is YFSETQ. The CDR3 consists of 13 residues. J gave up 8 bases and V 4 bases, and 5 bases lay outside the gene matches. TCRdb's copy holds only in-frame clones and misses some; the assay was immunoSEQ multiplex PCR. The sample records about 81,000 clones, around 85% being singletons. To note about this clone: Its matching antigen is unknown.

The sequences come from CD4+ or CD8+ T cells sorted from blood, collected in a trial of the OX40 agonist ivuxolimab. The genes are TRBV5-1 and TRBJ1-4, with TRBD1 matching over 7 bases. This clonotype was obtained from an adult with an advanced solid tumor such as melanoma, head and neck, liver or kidney cancer. CDR3 coding DNA: TGCGCCAGCAGCCCTACAGGGGAAGAAAAACTGTTTTTT. Amino acid sequence: CASSPTGEEKLFF.